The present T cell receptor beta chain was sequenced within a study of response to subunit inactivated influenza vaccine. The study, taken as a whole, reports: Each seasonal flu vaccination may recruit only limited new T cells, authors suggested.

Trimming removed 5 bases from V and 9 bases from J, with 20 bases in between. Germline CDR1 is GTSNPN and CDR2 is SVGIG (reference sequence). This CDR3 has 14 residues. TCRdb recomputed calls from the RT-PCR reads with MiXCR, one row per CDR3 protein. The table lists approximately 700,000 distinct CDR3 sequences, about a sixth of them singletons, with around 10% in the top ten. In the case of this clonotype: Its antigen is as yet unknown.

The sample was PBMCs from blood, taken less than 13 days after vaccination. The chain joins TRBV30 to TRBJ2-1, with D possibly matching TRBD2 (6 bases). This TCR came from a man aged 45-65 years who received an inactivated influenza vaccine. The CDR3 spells CAWAAGHYGGEQFF. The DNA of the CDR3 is TGTGCCTGGGCCGCGGGTCATTACGGGGGTGAGCAGTTCTTC.